This T cell receptor beta chain was obtained from a study of neurological immune-mediated disorders (dated by TCRdb to the late 2010s). Looking at the study overall: Using UMI-based sequencing, the study compared peripheral blood TCR-beta repertoires from patients with HTLV-I-associated myelopathy (HAM/TSP), patients with multiple sclerosis, and healthy controls. The approximately 99 TCR-beta libraries included longitudinal samples, technical triplicates and paired sorted CD4+ and CD8+ T-cell subsets alongside PBMC samples. The cohort was made up of 68 subjects, consisting of around 14 HAM/TSP patients, 34 multiple sclerosis patients and 20 or so healthy controls.

Deletion took 6 bases off V and 4 bases off J, with a span of 16 bases between the germline ends. The CDR3 has 15 amino acids, counting the end cysteine and phenylalanine. This entry keeps only the CDR3 DNA: 45 bases, framed from base 1. The germline V gene (reference sequence) sets CDR1 to LGHDT and CDR2 to YNNKEL. Healthy controls were blood bank volunteers in Maryland, USA. Libraries from unsorted PBMCs were made from 2 million PBMCs kept in RNAlater at -80 degrees C until RNA extraction. Peripheral blood was subjected to Ficoll-Hypaque density gradient centrifugation to isolate PBMCs, which were then cryopreserved in liquid nitrogen. Broader findings and caveats from the paper: Expanded clones from different subjects shared no identical CDR3 amino acid sequences, which suggests that TCR-beta repertoires were private in all groups. TCR clonal expansion was greatest in HAM/TSP patients and smallest in MS patients, who ranked below even healthy controls.

This clonotype appeared a few times. Its antigen has not been determined. Per-nucleotide qualities are absent, and no much larger clonotype sits a single base away. cDNA was synthesized by template-switch 5'RACE using a primer with a 10-nucleotide random unique molecular identifier that tagged each TCR transcript. Every sequencing run covered 15-18 subjects and yielded more than 160 million TCR-beta sequences. The RNeasy kit was used for extraction of total RNA. TCR-beta VDJ regions were amplified with primers for the TCR constant region and the 5'RACE anchor, using the KAPA Real-time Library Amplification kit. A first PCR added sample indexes and Illumina adaptors, after which a second PCR increased the library yield. After Ampure bead purification, the TCR product of roughly 650 bp was size-selected on a 2% E-gel SizeSelection system. Library quality was checked on a Bioanalyzer, concentration was measured with Qubit, and libraries were quantified with the Kapa Library Quantification kit before pooling. Libraries were sequenced paired-end 2 x 150 bp on an Illumina HiSeq 2500. To increase sequence diversity, 25-30% phiX was spiked into each library pool. Under the source paper's analysis protocol: The quality-filtered reads were processed with the UMI-based MiGEC pipeline, whose error correction step removed more than 85% of the raw TCR sequences. VDJ genes were aligned to IMGT germline references, and clonotypes were defined by unique CDR3 amino acid sequence plus V-J genes. Clonal expansion, Shannon diversity and CDR3 relatedness (CalcPairwiseDistances, ClusterSamples) were evaluated with VDJtools, and phylogenetic trees were built with CLCbio workbench. A clone was classed as expanded if it had 8 or more unique UMIs, a cutoff based on coefficient-of-variation modelling across technical triplicates. TCRdb passed the public sequencing reads through fastp at Q25 and MiXCR, retaining productive beta sequences. Each record represents a unique CDR3 protein, reported with the most common genes and DNA among its rows. The V and J calls here are based on TCRdb, not the publication. The sample table lists approximately 77,000 distinct CDR3 sequences, around 9.9% of them with a count of one. Of the sample, 1.5% to 2% is held by the ten largest clones.

Sequenced: PBMCs. The receptor's source is a man aged 50 to 59 in good health. The chain is assembled from TRBV3-1 and TRBJ2-1; possibly the D gene is TRBD1, per 6 matching bases. The DNA reads as follows: TGTGCCAGCAGTCCGACAGGATGGGGATACAATGAGCAGTTCTTC. Its protein product is CASSPTGWGYNEQFF.